Below are 2 T cell receptor beta chains sequenced from a single sample in a study of blood T cell repertoires in COVID-19. The assay was immunoSEQ multiplex PCR, and TCRdb's table has in-frame clones only and misses some. The sample lists roughly 100,000 clones; around 74% were seen once. Material: peripheral blood. The receptors originated from a woman in her 70s with acute or convalescent COVID-19.

The chain joins TRBV3-1 (or the pseudogene TRBV3-2) to TRBJ1-1; D not certain. The CDR3 totals 13 residues. Trimming cost V 1 base and J 1 base, with 4 bases left between them. Looked up from germline, CDR1 is LGHDT and CDR2 is YNNKEL (reference sequence). CDR3 nucleotide sequence: TGTGCCAGCAGCCAAGTCCAGAACACTGAAGCTTTCTTT. It yields the protein CASSQVQNTEAFF.

V and J are TRBV5-4 and TRBJ2-7; 8 nucleotides line up with TRBD2. Germline V CDR1 and CDR2: SGHNT, YYREEE (reference sequence). This CDR3 has 16 amino acids. J gave up 2 bases and V 4 bases, and 11 bases lay outside the gene matches. The CDR3 reads CASSPGGGGPAYEQYF. The CDR3 DNA follows: TGTGCCAGCAGCCCGGGAGGCGGGGGGCCCGCCTACGAGCAGTACTTC.